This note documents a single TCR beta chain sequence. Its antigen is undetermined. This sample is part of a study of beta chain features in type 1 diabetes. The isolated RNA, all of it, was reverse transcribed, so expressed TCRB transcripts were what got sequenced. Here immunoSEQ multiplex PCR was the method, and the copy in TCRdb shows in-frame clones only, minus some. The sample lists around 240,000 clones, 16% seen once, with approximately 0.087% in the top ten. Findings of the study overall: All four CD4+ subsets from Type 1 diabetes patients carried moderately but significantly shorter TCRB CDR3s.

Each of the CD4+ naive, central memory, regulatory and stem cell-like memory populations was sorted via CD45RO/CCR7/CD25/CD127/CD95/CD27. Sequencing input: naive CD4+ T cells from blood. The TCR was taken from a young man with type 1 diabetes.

CDR3 loop: CASAVSGANVLTF. As DNA, the CDR3 is TGTGCCAGCGCTGTCTCTGGGGCCAACGTCCTGACTTTC. This rearrangement joins TRBV6-1 to TRBJ2-6; D remains unclear. The CDR3 totals 13 residues. Germline CDR1 reads MNHNS; CDR2 reads SASEGT. Trimming took off 8 bases at V and 0 bases at J, with 5 bases between the two ends.